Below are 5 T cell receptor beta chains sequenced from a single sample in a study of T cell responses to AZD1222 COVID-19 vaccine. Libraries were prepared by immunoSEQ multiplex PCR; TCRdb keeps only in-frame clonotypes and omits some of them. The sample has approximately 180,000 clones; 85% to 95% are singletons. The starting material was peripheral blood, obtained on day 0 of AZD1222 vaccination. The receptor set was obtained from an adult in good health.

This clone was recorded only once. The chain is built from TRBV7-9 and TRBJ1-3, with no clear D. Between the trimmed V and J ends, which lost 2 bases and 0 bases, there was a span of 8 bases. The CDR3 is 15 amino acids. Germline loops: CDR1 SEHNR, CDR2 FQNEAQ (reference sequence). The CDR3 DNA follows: TGTGCCAGCAGCTTACCCCCGAGCTCTGGAAACACCATATATTTT. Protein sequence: CASSLPPSSGNTIYF.

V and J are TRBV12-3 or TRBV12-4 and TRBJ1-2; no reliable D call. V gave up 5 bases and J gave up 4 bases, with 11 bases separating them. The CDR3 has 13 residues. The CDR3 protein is CASSNGRIYGYTF. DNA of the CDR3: TGTGCCAGCAGTAACGGGAGAATCTATGGCTACACCTTC.

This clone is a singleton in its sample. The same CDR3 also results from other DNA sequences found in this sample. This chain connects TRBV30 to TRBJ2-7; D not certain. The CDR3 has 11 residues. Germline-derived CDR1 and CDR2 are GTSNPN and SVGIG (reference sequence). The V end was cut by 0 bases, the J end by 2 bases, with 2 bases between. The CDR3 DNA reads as TGTGCCTGGAGTGTTGCCTACGAGCAGTACTTC. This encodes CAWSVAYEQYF.

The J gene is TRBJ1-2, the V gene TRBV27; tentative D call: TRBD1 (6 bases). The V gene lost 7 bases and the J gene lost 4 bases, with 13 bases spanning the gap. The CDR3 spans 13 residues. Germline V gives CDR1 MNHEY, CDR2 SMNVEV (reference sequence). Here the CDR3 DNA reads TGTGCCAGCAAACCGGTACAGGGCTATGGCTACACCTTC. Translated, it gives CASKPVQGYGYTF.

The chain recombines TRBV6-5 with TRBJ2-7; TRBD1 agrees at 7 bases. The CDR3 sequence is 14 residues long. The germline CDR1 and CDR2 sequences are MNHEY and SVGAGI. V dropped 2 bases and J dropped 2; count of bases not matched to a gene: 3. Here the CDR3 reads CASSYQGQTYEQYF. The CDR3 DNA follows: TGTGCCAGCAGTTACCAGGGACAGACCTACGAGCAGTACTTC.